The 10 T cell receptor beta chains reported below all come from one sample, sequenced in a study of shared clonotypes between healthy human individuals. Assay used: immunoSEQ multiplex PCR; TCRdb lists only in-frame clones, some missing. The sample consists of 2.3 million or so clones, over 85% of them appearing once. Sequences were obtained from naive CD4+ T cells from PBMCs. Sample subset: CD45RA+ positively selected. These receptor sequences come from a man aged 18 to 30 in good health. Some clones in this sample may be carry-over from other donors' samples.

The V and J genes are TRBV29-1 and TRBJ1-1, with TRBD1 identical over 7 bases. With 6 bases clipped from V and 4 bases from J, the junction kept 8 bases outside the gene matches. Germline V gene sequence: CDR1 SQVTM, CDR2 ANQGSEA. The CDR3 extends over 13 amino acids. This CDR3 reads CSVRGPQGTEAFF. CDR3 in DNA: TGCAGCGTGAGGGGGCCCCAGGGCACTGAAGCTTTCTTT.

The rearrangement links TRBV28 to TRBJ2-5; D unresolved. The V end lost 5 bases, the J end lost 4 bases, and 14 bases lay between the germline ends. The CDR3 is 14 residues long. Germline V CDR1 and CDR2: MDHEN, SYDVKM. For the CDR3, the DNA is TGTGCCAGCAGTAGGTTATCTTCAGGAGAGACCCAGTACTTC. Translation: CASSRLSSGETQYF.

The chain couples TRBV7-3 to TRBJ1-1, with D maybe TRBD1 (5 bases). This CDR3 spans 15 amino acids. The V gene lost 0 bases and the J gene lost 8 bases, with 16 bases spanning the gap. Germline loops: CDR1 SGHTA, CDR2 FQGTGA. The CDR3 nucleotides read TGTGCCAGCAGCTTAACGGGAGGAGAGACAGCCGAAGCTTTCTTT. Amino acid sequence: CASSLTGGETAEAFF.

The CDR3 DNA reads TGCGCCAGCAGCGAGAGTGCTAGCGAGGCCTACGAGCAGTACTTC. Residues: CASSESASEAYEQYF. The rearrangement uses TRBV5-1 and TRBJ2-7, with D possibly being TRBD2 (6 bases). The CDR3 extends over 15 amino acids. Deletions cut 4 bases from V and 2 bases from J, with 16 bases between. Germline V gene data show CDR1 as SGHRS and CDR2 as YFSETQ.

Worth noting for this clone: Other DNA sequences within the sample encode an identical CDR3. The genes are TRBV5-1 and TRBJ2-1, with 9 nucleotides matching TRBD2. This CDR3 has 15 amino acids. The V gene's germline CDR1 is SGHRS and CDR2 YFSETQ. V shed 0 bases, J shed 4 bases, and the junction held 2 bases outside the gene matches. The CDR3: CASSLVAGEYNEQFF. As DNA, the CDR3 is TGCGCCAGCAGCTTGGTAGCGGGAGAATACAATGAGCAGTTCTTC.

This clone has just one count. This sequence joins TRBV7-3 and TRBJ2-1; D is unresolved. Germline-derived CDR1 and CDR2 are SGHTA and FQGTGA. V was trimmed by 5 bases and J by 3 bases, leaving 8 bases between them. The CDR3 contains 13 residues. The DNA of the CDR3 is TGTGCCAGCAGCCCAGGTTTCTACAATGAGCAGTTCTTC. This codes for CASSPGFYNEQFF.

The chain couples TRBV7-2 to TRBJ2-3; perhaps TRBD2 as D (6 bases). V shed 3 bases and J shed 0 bases, with 13 bases lying between them. This CDR3 spans 16 amino acids. The germline CDR1 and CDR2 sequences are SGHTA and FQGNSA. The CDR3 coding sequence is TGTGCCAGCAGCTTCGGGACTCGATTGAGCACAGATACGCAGTATTTT. Protein product: CASSFGTRLSTDTQYF.

This chain connects TRBV19 to TRBJ1-5; D is possibly TRBD1 (5 bases). With 3 bases removed from V and 7 bases from J, the gap between germline ends came to 10 bases. Per the germline V gene, CDR1 is LNHDA and CDR2 is SQIVND (reference sequence). The CDR3 runs 13 residues. CDR3 nucleotide sequence: TGTGCCAGTAGTATCATGGAGGGGCAGCCCCAGCATTTT. It encodes CASSIMEGQPQHF. The variable domain in full, completed from reference TRBV19 and TRBJ1-5, reads DGGITQSPKYLFRKEGQNVTLSCEQNLNHDAMYWYRQDPGQGLRLIYYSQIVNDFQKGDIAEGYSVSREKKESFPLTVTSAQKNPTAFYLCASSIMEGQPQHFGDGTRLSIL.

The genes are TRBV18 and TRBJ2-3; TRBD2 agrees at 8 bases. CDR3 length: 16 amino acids. CDR1 KGHSH and CDR2 LQKENI come from the germline V gene. V trimming: 3 bases; J trimming: 2 bases; junction bases outside the gene matches: 7. The CDR3 DNA is TGTGCCAGCTCACCCGCCGGCGGGAGGTTCACAGATACGCAGTATTTT. It is translated as CASSPAGGRFTDTQYF.

On this clone: Other nucleotide sequences from this sample produce the same CDR3. The chain recombines TRBV29-1 with TRBJ2-7; 9 bases are shared with TRBD1. Germline CDR1 SQVTM, CDR2 ANQGSEA. V shed 6 bases and J 4 bases; nucleotides not matched to a gene: 4. CDR3 length: 12 amino acids. CDR3 loop: CSVGQGVYEQYF. CDR3 in DNA: TGCAGCGTGGGACAGGGCGTGTACGAGCAGTACTTC.